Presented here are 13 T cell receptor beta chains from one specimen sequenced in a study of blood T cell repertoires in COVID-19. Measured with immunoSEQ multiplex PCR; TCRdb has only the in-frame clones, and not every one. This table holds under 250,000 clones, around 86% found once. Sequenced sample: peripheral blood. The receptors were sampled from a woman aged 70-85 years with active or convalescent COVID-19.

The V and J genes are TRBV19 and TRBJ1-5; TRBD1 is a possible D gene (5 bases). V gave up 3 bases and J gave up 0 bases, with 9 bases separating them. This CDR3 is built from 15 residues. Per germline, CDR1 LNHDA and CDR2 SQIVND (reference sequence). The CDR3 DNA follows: TGTGCCAGTAGTATGGCAGGGAATAGCAATCAGCCCCAGCATTTT. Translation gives CASSMAGNSNQPQHF.

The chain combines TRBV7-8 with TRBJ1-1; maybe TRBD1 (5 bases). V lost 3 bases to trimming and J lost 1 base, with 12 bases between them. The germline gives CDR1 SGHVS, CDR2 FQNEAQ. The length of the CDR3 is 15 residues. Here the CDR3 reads CASSFSSGGNTEAFF. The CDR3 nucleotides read TGTGCCAGCAGCTTTAGCTCGGGGGGGAACACTGAAGCTTTCTTT.

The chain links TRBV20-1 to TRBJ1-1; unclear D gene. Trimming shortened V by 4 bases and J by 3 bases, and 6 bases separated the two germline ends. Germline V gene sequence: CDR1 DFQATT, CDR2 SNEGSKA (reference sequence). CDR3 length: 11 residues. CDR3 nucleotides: TGCAGTGCTACGGGTTACACTGAAGCTTTCTTT. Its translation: CSATGYTEAFF.

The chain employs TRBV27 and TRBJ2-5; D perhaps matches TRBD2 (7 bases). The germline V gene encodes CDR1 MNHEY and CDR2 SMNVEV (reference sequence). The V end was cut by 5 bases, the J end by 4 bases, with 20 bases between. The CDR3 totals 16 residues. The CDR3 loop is CASSPWGGQGRETQYF. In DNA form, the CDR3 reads TGTGCCAGCAGTCCCTGGGGGGGGCAGGGAAGAGAGACCCAGTACTTC.

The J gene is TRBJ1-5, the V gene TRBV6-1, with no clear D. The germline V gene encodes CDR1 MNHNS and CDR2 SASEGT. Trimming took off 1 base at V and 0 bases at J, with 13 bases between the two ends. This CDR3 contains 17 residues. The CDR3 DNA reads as TGTGCCAGCAGTGAAGTAAGAACAGCCTATAGCAATCAGCCCCAGCATTTT. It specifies CASSEVRTAYSNQPQHF.

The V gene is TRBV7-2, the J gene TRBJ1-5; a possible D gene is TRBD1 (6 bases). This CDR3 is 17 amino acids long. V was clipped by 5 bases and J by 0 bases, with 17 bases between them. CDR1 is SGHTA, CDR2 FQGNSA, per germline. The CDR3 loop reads CASSLGHTQYSNQPQHF. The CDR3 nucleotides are TGTGCCAGCAGCCTGGGACACACCCAGTATAGCAATCAGCCCCAGCATTTT. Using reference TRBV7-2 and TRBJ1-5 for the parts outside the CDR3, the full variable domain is GAGVSQSPSNKVTEKGKDVELRCDPISGHTALYWYRQSLGQGLEFLIYFQGNSAPDKSGLPSDRFSAERTGGSVSTLTIQRTQQEDSAVYLCASSLGHTQYSNQPQHFGDGTRLSIL.

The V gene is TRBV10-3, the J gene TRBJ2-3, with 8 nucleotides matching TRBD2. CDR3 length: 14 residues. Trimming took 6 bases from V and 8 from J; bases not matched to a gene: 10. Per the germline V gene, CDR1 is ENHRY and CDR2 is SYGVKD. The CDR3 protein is CAISGGAGVGTQYF. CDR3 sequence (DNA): TGTGCCATCAGCGGGGGGGCCGGCGTCGGTACGCAGTATTTT.

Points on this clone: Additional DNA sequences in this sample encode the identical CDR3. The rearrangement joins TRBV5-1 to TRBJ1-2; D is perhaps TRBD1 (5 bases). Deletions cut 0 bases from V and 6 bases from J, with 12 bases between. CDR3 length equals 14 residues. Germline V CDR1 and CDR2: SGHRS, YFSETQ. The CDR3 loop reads CASSLGQGVDGYTF. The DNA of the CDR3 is TGCGCCAGCAGCTTGGGTCAGGGCGTCGATGGCTACACCTTC.

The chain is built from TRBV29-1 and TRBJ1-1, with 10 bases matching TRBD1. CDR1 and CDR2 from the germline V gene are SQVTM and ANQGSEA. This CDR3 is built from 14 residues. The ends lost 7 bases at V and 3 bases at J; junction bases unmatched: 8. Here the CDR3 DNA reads TGCAGCGGGACGGGACAGGGGCCTTACACTGAAGCTTTCTTT. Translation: CSGTGQGPYTEAFF.

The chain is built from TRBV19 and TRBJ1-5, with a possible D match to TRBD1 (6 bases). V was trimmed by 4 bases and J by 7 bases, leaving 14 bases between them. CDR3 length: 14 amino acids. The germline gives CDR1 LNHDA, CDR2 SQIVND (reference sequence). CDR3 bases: TGTGCCAGTAGTACACAGGGAATTATGCAGCCCCAGCATTTT. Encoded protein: CASSTQGIMQPQHF. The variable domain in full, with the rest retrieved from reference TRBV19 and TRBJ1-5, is DGGITQSPKYLFRKEGQNVTLSCEQNLNHDAMYWYRQDPGQGLRLIYYSQIVNDFQKGDIAEGYSVSREKKESFPLTVTSAQKNPTAFYLCASSTQGIMQPQHFGDGTRLSIL.

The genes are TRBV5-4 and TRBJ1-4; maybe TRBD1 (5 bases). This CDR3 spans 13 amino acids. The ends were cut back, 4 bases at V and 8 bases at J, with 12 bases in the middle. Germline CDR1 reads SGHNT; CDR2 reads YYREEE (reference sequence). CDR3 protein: CASSQDREEKLFF. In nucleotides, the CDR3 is TGTGCCAGCAGCCAAGACAGAGAAGAAAAACTGTTTTTT.

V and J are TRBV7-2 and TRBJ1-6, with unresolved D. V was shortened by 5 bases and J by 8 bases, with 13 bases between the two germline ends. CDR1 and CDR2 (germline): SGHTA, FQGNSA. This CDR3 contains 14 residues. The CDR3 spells CASSHGRRDSPLHF. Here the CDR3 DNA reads TGTGCCAGCAGCCACGGGAGGAGGGATTCACCCCTCCACTTT.

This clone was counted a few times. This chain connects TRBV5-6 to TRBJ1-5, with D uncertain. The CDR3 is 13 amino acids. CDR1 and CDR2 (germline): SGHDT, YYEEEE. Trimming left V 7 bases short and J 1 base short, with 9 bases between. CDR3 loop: CASSRRSNQPQHF. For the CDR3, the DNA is TGTGCCAGCTCCCGCAGGAGCAATCAGCCCCAGCATTTT.